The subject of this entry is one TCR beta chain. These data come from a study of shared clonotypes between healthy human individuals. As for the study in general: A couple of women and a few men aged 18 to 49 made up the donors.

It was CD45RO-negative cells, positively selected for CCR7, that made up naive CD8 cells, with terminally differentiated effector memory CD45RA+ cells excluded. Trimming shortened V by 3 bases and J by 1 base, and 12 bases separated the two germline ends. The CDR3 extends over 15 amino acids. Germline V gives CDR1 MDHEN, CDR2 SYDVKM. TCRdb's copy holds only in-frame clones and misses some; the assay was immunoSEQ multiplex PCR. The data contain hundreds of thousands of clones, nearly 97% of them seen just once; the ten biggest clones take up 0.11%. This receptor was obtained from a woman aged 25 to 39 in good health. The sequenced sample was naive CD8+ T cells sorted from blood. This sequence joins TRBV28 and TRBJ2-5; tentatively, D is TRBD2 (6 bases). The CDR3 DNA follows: TGTGCCAGCAGTTTTAGGGGCGGGGCCCAAGAGACCCAGTACTTC. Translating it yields CASSFRGGAQETQYF.